The 8 T cell receptor beta chains below all came from one sample that was sequenced in a study of cytomegalovirus exposure and HLA in healthy donors (dated by TCRdb to about 2017). Preparation of the library involved the immunoSEQ multiplex PCR assay. For the multiplex PCR, a mixture combining 60 forward primers for TCR Vbeta segments and 13 reverse primers for TCR Jbeta segments was used. Entries here come from immuneACCESS through TCRdb and include only in-frame sequences with V and J called. Some clones fail to appear in such tables; in the studies checked, an unresolved V gene covers under half of the shortfall, and the cause of the remainder is unknown. The sample profile shows around 100,000 clones; 79% of them were found once. The ten largest make up 3% of the sample. Sequenced material: PBMCs. These receptors all stem from a woman between 18 and 30 years old in good health and CMV-seropositive.

V gene TRBV15 combines with J gene TRBJ1-5, with D unclear. The CDR3 is 15 residues long. V dropped 0 bases and J dropped 4 bases, with 10 bases sitting between them. CDR1 and CDR2 (germline): LNHNV, YYDKDF (reference sequence). The CDR3 DNA reads TGTGCCACCAGCAGAGATCTAGGCTCAAATCAGCCCCAGCATTTT. As protein: CATSRDLGSNQPQHF.

The chain recombines TRBV11-3 with TRBJ2-7; the D gene is possibly TRBD2 (6 bases). Trimming left V 4 bases short and J 2 bases short, with 15 bases between. There are 15 residues in the CDR3. Germline lookup yields CDR1 SGHNT and CDR2 YENEEA. CDR3 loop: CASSYSGGGTYEQYF. The CDR3, as DNA: TGTGCCAGCAGCTACTCCGGGGGTGGAACCTACGAGCAGTACTTC. The full variable domain, completed using reference TRBV11-3 and TRBJ2-7, is EAGVVQSPRYKIIEKKQPVAFWCNPISGHNTLYWYLQNLGQGPELLIRYENEEAVDDSQLPKDRFSAERLKGVDSTLKIQPAELGDSAVYLCASSYSGGGTYEQYFGPGTRLTVT.

This clone was detected a few times. V usage is TRBV5-4 and J usage is TRBJ2-7; 7 positions agree with TRBD1. The germline V gene encodes CDR1 SGHNT and CDR2 YYREEE (reference sequence). V was clipped by 7 bases and J by 2 bases; unmatched bases: 6. The CDR3 contains 13 residues. The CDR3 sequence: CASGGQDAYEQYF. The CDR3 nucleotides read TGTGCCAGCGGCGGACAGGATGCCTACGAGCAGTACTTC.

The chain employs TRBV7-9 and TRBJ1-1; D is unclear. Trimming removed 1 base from V and 1 base from J, with 13 bases in between. The CDR3 has 16 amino acids. CDR1 is SEHNR and CDR2 is FQNEAQ in the germline V gene (reference sequence). The CDR3 loop is CASSLVLAAGNTEAFF. CDR3 DNA sequence: TGTGCCAGCAGCTTAGTTCTGGCGGCCGGGAACACTGAAGCTTTCTTT.

The V and J genes are TRBV27 and TRBJ1-2, with D maybe TRBD1 (6 bases). This CDR3 region has 17 residues. Trimming took 0 bases from V and 4 from J, leaving 18 bases between them. CDR1 and CDR2 from the germline V gene are MNHEY and SMNVEV (reference sequence). The chain's CDR3 is CASSLSSRGATFYGYTF. CDR3 nucleotide sequence: TGTGCCAGCAGTTTATCTAGTCGGGGGGCCACCTTCTATGGCTACACCTTC.

The count of this clone is one. The chain is built from TRBV6-1 and TRBJ1-5, with TRBD1 matching 7 bases. J gave up 3 bases and V 5 bases, and 7 bases lay outside the gene matches. Germline CDR1 MNHNS, CDR2 SASEGT. The CDR3 consists of 15 residues. CDR3 amino acids: CASSWHRGYNQPQHF. DNA of the CDR3: TGTGCCAGCAGTTGGCACAGGGGCTACAATCAGCCCCAGCATTTT.

V and J are TRBV28 and TRBJ2-2; perhaps TRBD2 as D (6 bases). Germline V gives CDR1 MDHEN, CDR2 SYDVKM. Trimming left V 1 base short and J 3 bases short, with 9 bases between. The CDR3 totals 15 residues. The CDR3 nucleotides are TGTGCCAGCAGTTTATTGGAGGGTGACACCGGGGAGCTGTTTTTT. Translation gives CASSLLEGDTGELFF.

This chain connects TRBV5-4 to TRBJ1-3; D not certain. The CDR3 is 15 residues long. Per the germline V gene, CDR1 is SGHNT and CDR2 is YYREEE (reference sequence). V lost 2 bases, J lost 0 bases, and 9 bases lay in between. The CDR3, as DNA: TGTGCCAGCAGCTTCCGAGGGTCCTCTGGAAACACCATATATTTT. It yields the protein CASSFRGSSGNTIYF.